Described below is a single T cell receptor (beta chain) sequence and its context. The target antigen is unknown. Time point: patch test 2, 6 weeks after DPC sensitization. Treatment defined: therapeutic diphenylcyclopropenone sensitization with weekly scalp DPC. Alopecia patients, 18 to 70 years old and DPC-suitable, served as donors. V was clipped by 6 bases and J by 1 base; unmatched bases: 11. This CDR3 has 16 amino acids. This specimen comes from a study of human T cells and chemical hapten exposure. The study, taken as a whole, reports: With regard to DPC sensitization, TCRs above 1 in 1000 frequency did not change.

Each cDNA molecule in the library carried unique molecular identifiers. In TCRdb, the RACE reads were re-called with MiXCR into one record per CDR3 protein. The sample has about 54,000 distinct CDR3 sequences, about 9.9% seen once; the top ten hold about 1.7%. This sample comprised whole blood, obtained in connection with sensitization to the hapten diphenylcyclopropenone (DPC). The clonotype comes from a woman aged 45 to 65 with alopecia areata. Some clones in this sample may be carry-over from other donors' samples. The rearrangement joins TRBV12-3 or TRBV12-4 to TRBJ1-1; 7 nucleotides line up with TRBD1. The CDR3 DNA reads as TGTGCCAGCAGACAGGGTAGGGGGCGCGGGAACACTGAAGCTTTCTTT. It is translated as CASRQGRGRGNTEAFF.